This T cell receptor (beta chain) derives from a study of OX40 agonist ivuxolimab in advanced cancers. Study in general: Ivuxolimab was administered intravenously to patients at 0.01 to 10 mg/kg every 2 weeks.

Produced via immunoSEQ multiplex PCR; TCRdb's table is partial and in-frame only. The table shows some 39,000 clones, with more than 70% occurring only once. No patient had autoimmune disease or received systemic immunosuppression. Samples were taken at baseline and on day 1 of cycles 4 and 7. As concerns this clone: Its matching antigen is unknown.

The study's findings and limits: At doses 0.1 to 3.0 mg/kg, CD4+ and CD8+ clones expanded.

The ends lost 5 bases at V and 1 base at J; junction bases unmatched: 7. CDR3 size: 15 residues. Germline assignment: CDR1 MNHEY and CDR2 SVGAGI. This TCR came from an adult with an advanced solid tumor such as melanoma, head and neck, liver or kidney cancer. This chain joins TRBV6-5 and TRBJ1-2, with 7 bases lining up with TRBD1. The source was CD4+ or CD8+ T cells sorted from blood, collected in a trial of the OX40 agonist ivuxolimab. The CDR3 DNA sequence: TGTGCCAGCAGTCAAAGACAGGGCCTTAACTATGGCTACACCTTC. Translation: CASSQRQGLNYGYTF.